This T cell receptor (beta chain) was identified in a study of shared clonotypes between healthy human individuals. Study summary: Used for every donor were three CD4 naive, three CD4 memory, two CD8 naive and one CD8 memory plate. General study points: Only a few donors were included, so the genetic and exposure-history diversity represented was limited. Naive subsets generally exceeded memory subsets in estimated richness.

CD8 cells classed as naive were CD45RO-negative and positively selected for CCR7, excluding terminally differentiated effector memory CD45RA+ cells. Germline CDR1 reads ENHRY; CDR2 reads SYGVKD. Germline trimming cut 4 bases from V and 8 bases from J; bases unmatched to any gene: 8. There are 16 residues in the CDR3. Details on this clone: Its antigen remains unknown.

Replicate PCRs for sorted subsets used about 200 ng DNA; this equaled around 29,000 T cell genomes. The data were produced by immunoSEQ multiplex PCR, yet TCRdb's version contains in-frame clones alone and is incomplete. The sample has about 2.1 million clones, about 94% seen once; the top ten hold about 1.6%. The material sequenced was naive CD8+ T cells from PBMCs. V is TRBV10-3 and J is TRBJ1-4; 12 bases fit TRBD1. This clonotype originated in a young man in good health. Some clones in this sample may be carry-over from other donors' samples. This CDR3 reads CAISGGTGGAREKLFF. The CDR3 nucleotides read TGTGCCATCAGTGGCGGGACAGGGGGCGCGCGGGAAAAACTGTTTTTT.